The present TCR beta chain was sequenced within a study of cytomegalovirus exposure and HLA in healthy donors. Whole-study results and caveats: Among donors in an Asian-associated ancestry cluster, a later analysis reportedly found fewer N-insertions than the approximately 700-donor mean. Three CMV-associated chains were confirmed in vitro to be specific for CMV antigens. Reports indicated that the classifier achieved high specificity and sensitivity in diagnosing cytomegalovirus status. A later analysis found common viral pathogens apparently linked to several of the most significant clusters.

The PCR employed 60 Vbeta primers together with 13 Jbeta primers. Data came from immunoSEQ multiplex PCR; TCRdb stores just in-frame clones and leaves some out. Here the sample spans 110,000 or so clones, 60% to 85% being singletons. This clone came up a few times. What it binds is not known. Germline loops: CDR1 LNHNV, CDR2 YYDKDF (reference sequence). Trimming took 4 bases from V and 8 from J, leaving 20 bases between them. There are 15 residues in the CDR3. Sequencing was done on a sample of PBMCs. This receptor was obtained from a man aged 45 to 65 in good health and CMV-seropositive. V gene TRBV15 combines with J gene TRBJ1-1; D gene uncertain. The CDR3 DNA reads TGTGCCACCAGCACTTTTTCCGGGAGGAGAGCGGAAGCTTTCTTT. It encodes CATSTFSGRRAEAFF.